This T cell receptor (beta chain) is drawn from a study of blood T cell repertoires in COVID-19. Whole-study context: The United States, Italy and Spain were the sources of the acute and convalescent COVID-19 samples. T cells, B-cell-depleted T cells, or PBMCs provided the cDNA or gDNA that served as material.

TCRdb's copy holds only in-frame clones and misses some; the assay was immunoSEQ multiplex PCR. Of fewer than 85,000 clones listed, 70% to 90% are singletons. The trim removed 3 bases at V and 8 bases at J, leaving 11 bases unmatched. The CDR3 totals 16 residues. Germline V gene sequence: CDR1 MNHEY, CDR2 SVGEGT. The TCR sequence derives from a man aged 45 to 65 with active COVID-19. The chain uses TRBV6-2 or TRBV6-3 and TRBJ2-1, with 9 bases that match TRBD2. The source material was peripheral blood. The CDR3 loop reads CASSYRAGGLIDEQFF. The CDR3 DNA follows: TGTGCCAGCAGTTATCGAGCGGGGGGCCTAATCGATGAGCAGTTCTTC.